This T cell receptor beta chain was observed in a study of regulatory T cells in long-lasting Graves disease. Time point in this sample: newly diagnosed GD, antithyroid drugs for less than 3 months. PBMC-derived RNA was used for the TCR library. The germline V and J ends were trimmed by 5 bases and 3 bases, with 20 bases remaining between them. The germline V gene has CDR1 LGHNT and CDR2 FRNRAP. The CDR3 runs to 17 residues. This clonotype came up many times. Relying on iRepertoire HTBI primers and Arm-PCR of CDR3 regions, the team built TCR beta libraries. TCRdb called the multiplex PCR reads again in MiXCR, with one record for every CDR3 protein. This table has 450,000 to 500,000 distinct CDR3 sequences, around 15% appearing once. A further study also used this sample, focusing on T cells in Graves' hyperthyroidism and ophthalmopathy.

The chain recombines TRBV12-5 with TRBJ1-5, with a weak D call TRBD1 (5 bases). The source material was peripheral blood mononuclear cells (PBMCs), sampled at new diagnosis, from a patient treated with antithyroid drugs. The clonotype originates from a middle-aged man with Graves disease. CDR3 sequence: CASGPSDLQVPNQPQHF. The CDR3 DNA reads TGTGCTAGTGGTCCATCCGACCTACAGGTTCCCAATCAGCCCCAGCATTTT.